The 14 T cell receptor beta chains below come from one sample, sequenced in a study of somatic mutations in cytotoxic T cells in rheumatoid arthritis. Generated by immunoSEQ multiplex PCR, the TCRdb table keeps only in-frame clones and is missing some. The table records approximately 19,000 clones, 75% to 90% of them present only once. The sequenced sample consisted of CD8+ T cells sorted from blood. These receptors all come from an adult with rheumatoid arthritis.

This chain uses TRBV11-3 with TRBJ2-7, with TRBD2 matching over 10 bases. This CDR3 contains 15 residues. Trimming removed 5 bases from V and 1 base from J; junction bases left unmatched: 5. CDR1 and CDR2 (germline): SGHNT, YENEEA. The CDR3 nucleotides are TGTGCCAGCAGCCCCGGACTAGCGGCTTCCTACGAGCAGTACTTC. Amino acid sequence: CASSPGLAASYEQYF.

This chain connects TRBV2 to TRBJ2-3; D gene ambiguous. Per the germline V gene, CDR1 is SNHLY and CDR2 is FYNNEI. There are 12 residues in the CDR3. V was shortened by 2 bases and J by 5 bases, with 5 bases between the two germline ends. CDR3 sequence reads: CASSELVDTQYF. CDR3 bases: TGTGCCAGCAGTGAACTGGTAGATACGCAGTATTTT.

There are a few counts of this clone. The chain is built from TRBV5-1 and TRBJ1-1; D ambiguous. Germline V CDR1 and CDR2: SGHRS, YFSETQ. CDR3 length: 13 residues. V lost 5 bases, J lost 2 bases, and 10 bases lay in between. CDR3 DNA sequence: TGCGCCAGCAGTCCCGATGTTAACACTGAAGCTTTCTTT. Translating gives CASSPDVNTEAFF.

This clone was seen a handful of times. The rearrangement links TRBV7-9 to TRBJ2-7; 10 bases agree with TRBD2. Looked up from germline, CDR1 is SEHNR and CDR2 is FQNEAQ (reference sequence). CDR3 length: 14 residues. The V segment lost 5 bases and the J segment 3 bases; nucleotides outside the gene matches: 4. CDR3 DNA: TGTGCCAGCAGCGGGACTAGCGCAGTCTACGAGCAGTACTTC. This translates into CASSGTSAVYEQYF.

The rearrangement uses TRBV4-2 and TRBJ2-3; D unclear. This CDR3 is built from 16 residues. The V end was cut by 3 bases, the J end by 0 bases, with 13 bases between. CDR1 is LGHNA, CDR2 YNFKEQ, per germline. The CDR3 DNA reads TGTGCCAGCAGCCAGGCACCCTCCGCTAGCACAGATACGCAGTATTTT. It specifies CASSQAPSASTDTQYF.

The chain combines TRBV7-9 with TRBJ2-5; 9 bases map to TRBD1. The V and J ends lost 5 bases and 1 base, in that order; junction bases with no gene match: 5. Germline V gene data show CDR1 as SEHNR and CDR2 as FQNEAQ (reference sequence). This CDR3 spans 15 amino acids. DNA for the CDR3: TGTGCCAGCAGCCGGTCGGGACAGGGCCAAGAGACCCAGTACTTC. It is translated as CASSRSGQGQETQYF.

This sequence joins TRBV29-1 and TRBJ1-1, with 9 bases identical to TRBD1. The CDR3 totals 12 residues. The J segment lost 10 bases and the V segment lost 7 bases, leaving 10 bases of the junction unmatched. CDR1 and CDR2 (germline): SQVTM, ANQGSEA. CDR3 amino acids: CSGIHRGQGAFF. Written as DNA, the CDR3 is TGCAGCGGGATCCACAGGGGGCAGGGAGCTTTCTTT.

The V call is TRBV10-1, the J call TRBJ1-1, with D unresolved. This CDR3 spans 15 amino acids. From germline, CDR1 is WNHNN and CDR2 SYGVQD (reference sequence). V was clipped by 2 bases and J by 4 bases, with 14 bases between them. The CDR3: CASSENRNKATEAFF. The CDR3 region has the DNA TGCGCCAGCAGTGAGAATCGAAACAAAGCCACTGAAGCTTTCTTT.

The chain employs TRBV7-9 and TRBJ1-1; D is unresolved. V was cut by 5 bases and J by 2 bases, with 15 bases left in between. CDR1 is SEHNR and CDR2 is FQNEAQ in the germline V gene (reference sequence). The CDR3 totals 15 residues. The CDR3 here is CASSPRAIRNTEAFF. CDR3 nucleotide sequence: TGTGCCAGCAGCCCCCGAGCGATCAGAAACACTGAAGCTTTCTTT.

V and J are TRBV4-1 and TRBJ2-5, with 10 nucleotides matching TRBD2. The tail of the sequence fits TRBJ2-7 better, so the J call may be wrong. CDR1 and CDR2 (germline): MGHRA, YSYEKL. This CDR3 region has 15 residues. The CDR3 reads CASSQVLAGGYEQYF. In DNA form, the CDR3 reads TGCGCCAGCAGCCAAGTGTTAGCGGGGGGCTACGAGCAGTACTTC.

As concerns this clone: Other DNA sequences in this specimen translate into the identical CDR3. The chain has TRBV9 and TRBJ1-1, with D unclear. The CDR3 has 13 residues. V shed 2 bases and J shed 4 bases, with 9 bases lying between them. In germline, CDR1 is SGDLS, CDR2 YYNGEE. The CDR3 is CASSVGGSTEAFF. CDR3 in DNA: TGTGCCAGCAGCGTTGGAGGGTCCACTGAAGCTTTCTTT. Combining the CDR3 with reference TRBV9 and TRBJ1-1 gives the whole variable domain DSGVTQTPKHLITATGQRVTLRCSPRSGDLSVYWYQQSLDQGLQFLIQYYNGEERAKGNILERFSAQQFPDLHSELNLSSLELGDSALYFCASSVGGSTEAFFGQGTRLTVV.

This chain connects TRBV19 to TRBJ2-3, with a weak D call TRBD1 (5 bases). The CDR3 sequence is 15 residues long. Germline V lookup: CDR1 LNHDA, CDR2 SQIVND (reference sequence). Between the trimmed V and J ends, which lost 3 bases and 3 bases, there was a span of 13 bases. The CDR3 DNA reads as TGTGCCAGTAGTATTTTAGGGGCCGGAACAGATACGCAGTATTTT. It translates to CASSILGAGTDTQYF.

The chain links TRBV5-1 to TRBJ2-1; 8 bases map to TRBD1. The CDR3 runs to 16 residues. With V trimmed by 4 bases and J by 10 bases, 16 bases remained unmatched. CDR1 and CDR2 (germline): SGHRS, YFSETQ. This CDR3 is CASSLARDRPLWEQFF. The CDR3 DNA is TGCGCCAGCAGCCTGGCAAGGGACAGGCCCCTATGGGAGCAGTTCTTC.

This clone was observed a handful of times. The chain links TRBV14 to TRBJ2-7, with a weak D call TRBD1 (5 bases). V gave up 5 bases and J gave up 0 bases, with 11 bases separating them. The CDR3 is 14 amino acids. Germline V CDR1 and CDR2: SGHDN, FVKESK. CDR3 in amino acids: CASSDSLRSYEQYF. In nucleotides, the CDR3 is TGTGCCAGCAGCGACAGTTTACGCTCCTACGAGCAGTACTTC.